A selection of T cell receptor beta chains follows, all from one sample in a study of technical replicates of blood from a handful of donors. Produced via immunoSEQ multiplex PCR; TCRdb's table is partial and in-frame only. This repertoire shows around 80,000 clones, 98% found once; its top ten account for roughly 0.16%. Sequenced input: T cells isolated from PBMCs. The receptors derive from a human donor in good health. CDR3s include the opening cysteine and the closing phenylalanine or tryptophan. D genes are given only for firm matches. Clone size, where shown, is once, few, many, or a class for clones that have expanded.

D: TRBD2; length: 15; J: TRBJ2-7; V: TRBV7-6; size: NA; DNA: TGTGCCAGCAGCTTAGCGCGGGAGCGCTCCTACGAGCAGTACTTC; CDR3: CASSLARERSYEQYF
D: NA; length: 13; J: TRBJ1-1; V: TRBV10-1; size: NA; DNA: TGCGCCAGCAGTGGGACACAGAACACTGAAGCTTTCTTT; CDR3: CASSGTQNTEAFF
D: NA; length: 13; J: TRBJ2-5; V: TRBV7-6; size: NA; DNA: TGTGCCAGCACAGTGGGGGCCCAAGAGACCCAGTACTTC; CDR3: CASTVGAQETQYF
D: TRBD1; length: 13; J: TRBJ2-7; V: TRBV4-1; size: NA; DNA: TGCGCCAGCAGCCAAACGACAGGGGGAGAGCAGTACTTC; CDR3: CASSQTTGGEQYF
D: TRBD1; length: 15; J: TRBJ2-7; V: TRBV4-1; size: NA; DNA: TGCGCCAGCAGCCACACGGGACAGACTCCTTACGAGCAGTACTTC; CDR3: CASSHTGQTPYEQYF
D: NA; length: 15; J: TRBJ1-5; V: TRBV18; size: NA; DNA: TGTGCCAGCTCACCCACAGGGCTTAGCAATCAGCCCCAGCATTTT; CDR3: CASSPTGLSNQPQHF
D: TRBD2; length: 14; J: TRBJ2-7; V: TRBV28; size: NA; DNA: TGTGCCAGCAGTTTCGGCGGGAGACCCTACGAGCAGTACTTC; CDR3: CASSFGGRPYEQYF
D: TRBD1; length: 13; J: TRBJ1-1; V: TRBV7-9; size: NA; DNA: TGTGCCAGCAGCCCCACAGGGGCCACTGAAGCTTTCTTT; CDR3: CASSPTGATEAFF
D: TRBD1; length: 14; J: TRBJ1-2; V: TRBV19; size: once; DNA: TGTGCCAGTAGTAAACAGGGGGCGGGCTATGGCTACACCTTC; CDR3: CASSKQGAGYGYTF
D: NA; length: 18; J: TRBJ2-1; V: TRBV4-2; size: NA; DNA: TGTGCCAGCAGCCAAGTAGTGGGGCAGGGGATTCAGGGCGATGAGCAGTTCTTC; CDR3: CASSQVVGQGIQGDEQFF
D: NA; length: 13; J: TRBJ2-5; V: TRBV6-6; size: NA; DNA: TGTGCCAGCAGTTCTAGGAGCCAAGAGACCCAGTACTTC; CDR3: CASSSRSQETQYF
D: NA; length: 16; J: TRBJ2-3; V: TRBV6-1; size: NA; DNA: TGTGCCAGCAGTGAACGAGGGATACCCCCCACAGATACGCAGTATTTT; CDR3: CASSERGIPPTDTQYF
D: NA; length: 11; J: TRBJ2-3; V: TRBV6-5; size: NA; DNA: TGTGCCAGCAGTTTCTCAGATACGCAGTATTTT; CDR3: CASSFSDTQYF
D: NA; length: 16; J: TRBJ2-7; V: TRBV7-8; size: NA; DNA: TGTGCCAGCAGCTTTAAAGGGCAGGGGAATACCTACGAGCAGTACTTC; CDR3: CASSFKGQGNTYEQYF
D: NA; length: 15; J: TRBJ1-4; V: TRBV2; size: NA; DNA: TGTGCCAGCAGTGAAGGGGCGTCAGTACCCAGAAAACTGTTTTTT; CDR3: CASSEGASVPRKLFF
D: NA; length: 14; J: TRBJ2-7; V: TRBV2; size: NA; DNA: TGTGCCACCGCAGGTAGCGGAGCTCCTTACGAGCAGTACTTC; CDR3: CATAGSGAPYEQYF
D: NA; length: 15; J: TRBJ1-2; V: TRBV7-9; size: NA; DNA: TGTGCCAGCAGCTCAAAGGAGGGAGGGGGCTATGGCTACACCTTC; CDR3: CASSSKEGGGYGYTF
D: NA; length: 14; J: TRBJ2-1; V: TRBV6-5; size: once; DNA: TGTGCCAGCAGTTACCCCGACAGGCACAATGAGCAGTTCTTC; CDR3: CASSYPDRHNEQFF
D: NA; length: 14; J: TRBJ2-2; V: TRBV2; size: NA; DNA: TGTGCCAGCAGTGAATCGGGGAACACCGGGGAGCTGTTTTTT; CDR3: CASSESGNTGELFF
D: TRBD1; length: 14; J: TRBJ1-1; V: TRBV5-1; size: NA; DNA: TGCGCCAGCAGCGAGGCTGGGACAGACACTGAAGCTTTCTTT; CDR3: CASSEAGTDTEAFF
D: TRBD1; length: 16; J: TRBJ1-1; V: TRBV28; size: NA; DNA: TGTGCCAGCAGTTCCTCGGGACAGGCGGCAAACACTGAAGCTTTCTTT; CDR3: CASSSSGQAANTEAFF
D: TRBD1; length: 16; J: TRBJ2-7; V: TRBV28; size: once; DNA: TGTGCCAGCAGTTTACAAACAGGGGAATGGTCCTACGAGCAGTACTTC; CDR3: CASSLQTGEWSYEQYF
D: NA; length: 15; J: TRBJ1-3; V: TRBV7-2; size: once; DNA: TGTGCCAGCAGCTTACGCCTGGGAGGGGCAAACACCATATATTTT; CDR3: CASSLRLGGANTIYF
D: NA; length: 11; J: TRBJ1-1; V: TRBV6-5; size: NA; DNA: TGTGCCAGCAAACGGAGCACTGAAGCTTTCTTT; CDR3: CASKRSTEAFF
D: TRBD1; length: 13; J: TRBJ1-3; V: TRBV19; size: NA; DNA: TGTGCCAGTAGGGGGACAGGTGGAAACACCATATATTTT; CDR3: CASRGTGGNTIYF
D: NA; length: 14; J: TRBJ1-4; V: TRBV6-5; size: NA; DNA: TGTGCCAGCAGTCCCGGGACACCGAACGAAAAACTGTTTTTT; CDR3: CASSPGTPNEKLFF
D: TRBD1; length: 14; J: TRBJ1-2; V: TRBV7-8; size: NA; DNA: TGTGCCAGCAGCAGACAGGGAGGTTTGGATGGCTACACCTTC; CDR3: CASSRQGGLDGYTF
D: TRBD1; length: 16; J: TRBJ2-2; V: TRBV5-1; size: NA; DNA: TGCGCCAGCAGCTTATGGACAGGGGTGAACACCGGGGAGCTGTTTTTT; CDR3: CASSLWTGVNTGELFF
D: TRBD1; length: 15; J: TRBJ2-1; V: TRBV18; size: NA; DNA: TGTGCCAGCTCACCGGGGGACAGGGGCTACAATGAGCAGTTCTTC; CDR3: CASSPGDRGYNEQFF
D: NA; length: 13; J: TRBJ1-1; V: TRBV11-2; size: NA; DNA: TGTGCCAGCAGGGTTACAGGGAACACTGAAGCTTTCTTT; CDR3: CASRVTGNTEAFF
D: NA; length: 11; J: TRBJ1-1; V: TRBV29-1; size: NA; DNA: TGCAGCGTTGAACAGAACACTGAAGCTTTCTTT; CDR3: CSVEQNTEAFF
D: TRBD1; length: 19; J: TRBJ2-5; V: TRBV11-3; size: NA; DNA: TGTGCCAGCAGCTTAGAGTGGGGGCTAGCAACTGAACAGGGGGAGACCCAGTACTTC; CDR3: CASSLEWGLATEQGETQYF
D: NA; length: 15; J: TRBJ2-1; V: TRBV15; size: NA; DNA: TGTGCCACCAGCACCCAGGGGCCCCAGTTGAATGAGCAGTTCTTC; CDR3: CATSTQGPQLNEQFF
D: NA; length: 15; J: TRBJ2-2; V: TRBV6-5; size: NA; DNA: TGTGCCAGCATCATCGACACAACGGGAACCGGGGAGCTGTTTTTT; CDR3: CASIIDTTGTGELFF
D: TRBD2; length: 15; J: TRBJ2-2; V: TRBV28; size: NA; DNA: TGTGCCAGCAGGCTAGCGGGTCCGAACACCGGGGAGCTGTTTTTT; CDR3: CASRLAGPNTGELFF
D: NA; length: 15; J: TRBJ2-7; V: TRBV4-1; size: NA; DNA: TGCGCCAGCAGCTTCGGGGAGGGGGTAACCTACGAGCAGTACTTC; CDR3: CASSFGEGVTYEQYF
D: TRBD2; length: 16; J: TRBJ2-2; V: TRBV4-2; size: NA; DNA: TGTGCCAGCAGCCAAGTCGGGAGGGGAGACACCGGGGAGCTGTTTTTT; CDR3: CASSQVGRGDTGELFF
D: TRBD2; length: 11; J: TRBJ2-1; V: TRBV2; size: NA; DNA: TGTGCCAGCAGTTTAGCGGGAGACCAGTTCTTC; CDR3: CASSLAGDQFF
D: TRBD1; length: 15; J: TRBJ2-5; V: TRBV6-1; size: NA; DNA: TGTGCCAGCAGTGAAGTCCAAACAGGGGGGGAGACCCAGTACTTC; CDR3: CASSEVQTGGETQYF
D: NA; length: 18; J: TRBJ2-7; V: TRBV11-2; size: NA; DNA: TGTGCCAGCAGCTTAGTCTTATCGGTTGGCTCTAGCAACTACGAGCAGTACTTC; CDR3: CASSLVLSVGSSNYEQYF
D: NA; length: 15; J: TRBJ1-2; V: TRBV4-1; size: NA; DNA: TGCGCCAGCAGCCCCACCTTAGCACAGGGCTATGGCTACACCTTC; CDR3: CASSPTLAQGYGYTF
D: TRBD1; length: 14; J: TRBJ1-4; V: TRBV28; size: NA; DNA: TGTGCCAGCAGTACGGGACAGGGTAATGAAAAACTGTTTTTT; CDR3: CASSTGQGNEKLFF
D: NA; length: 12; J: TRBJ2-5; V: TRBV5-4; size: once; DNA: TGTGCCAGCAGCTTGGCTGAGGGGACCCAGTACTTC; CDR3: CASSLAEGTQYF
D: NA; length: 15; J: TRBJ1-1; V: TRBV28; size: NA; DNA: TGTGCCAGCAGTTTAGTCTGGGGGGGGAACACTGAAGCTTTCTTT; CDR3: CASSLVWGGNTEAFF
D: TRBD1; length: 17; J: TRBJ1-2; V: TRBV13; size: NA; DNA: TGTGCCAGCAGCTTAGAGGGACAGGGGGCGCAGGCTTATGGCTACACCTTC; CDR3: CASSLEGQGAQAYGYTF
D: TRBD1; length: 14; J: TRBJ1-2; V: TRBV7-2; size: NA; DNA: TGTGCCAGCAGCTTAGTTCGACAGGGAGCTGGCTACACCTTC; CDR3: CASSLVRQGAGYTF
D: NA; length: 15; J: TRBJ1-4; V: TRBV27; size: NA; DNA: TGTGCCAGCAGTTTGAGCCAACCAACTAATGAAAAACTGTTTTTT; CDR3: CASSLSQPTNEKLFF
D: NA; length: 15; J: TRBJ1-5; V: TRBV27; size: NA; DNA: TGTGCCAGCAGTTTAGGGCGGGGGCGAGGTCAGCCCCAGCATTTT; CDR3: CASSLGRGRGQPQHF
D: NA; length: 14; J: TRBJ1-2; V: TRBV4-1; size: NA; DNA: TGCGCCAGCAGCCAAGAAAGGCAGGACTATGGCTACACCTTC; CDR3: CASSQERQDYGYTF
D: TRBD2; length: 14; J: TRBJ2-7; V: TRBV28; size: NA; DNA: TGTGCCAGCAGTGGGGCGGGGAGGGATGACGAGCAGTACTTC; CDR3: CASSGAGRDDEQYF